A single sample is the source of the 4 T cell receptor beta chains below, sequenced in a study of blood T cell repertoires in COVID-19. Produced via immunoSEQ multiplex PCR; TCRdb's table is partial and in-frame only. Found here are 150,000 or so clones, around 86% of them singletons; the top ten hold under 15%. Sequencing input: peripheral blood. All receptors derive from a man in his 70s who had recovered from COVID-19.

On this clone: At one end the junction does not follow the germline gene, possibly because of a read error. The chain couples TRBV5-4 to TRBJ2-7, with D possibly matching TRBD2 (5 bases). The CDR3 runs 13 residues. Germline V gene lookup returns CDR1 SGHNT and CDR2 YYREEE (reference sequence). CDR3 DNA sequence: TGTGCCAGCAGATTGGACTGGTCCTCCGAGCAGTACTTC. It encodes CASRLDWSSEQYF.

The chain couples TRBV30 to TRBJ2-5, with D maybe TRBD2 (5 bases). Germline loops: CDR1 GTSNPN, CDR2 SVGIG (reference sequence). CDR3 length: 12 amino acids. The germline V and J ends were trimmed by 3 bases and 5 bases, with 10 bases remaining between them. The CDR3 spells CAWREGEETQYF. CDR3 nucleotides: TGTGCCTGGAGAGAGGGAGAGGAGACCCAGTACTTC.

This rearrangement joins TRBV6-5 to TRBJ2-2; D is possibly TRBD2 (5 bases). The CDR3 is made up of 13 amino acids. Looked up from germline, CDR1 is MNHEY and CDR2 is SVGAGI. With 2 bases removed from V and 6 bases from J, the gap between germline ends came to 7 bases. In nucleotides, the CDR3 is TGTGCCAGCAGTTACCGGACTCCCGGGGAGCTGTTTTTT. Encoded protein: CASSYRTPGELFF.

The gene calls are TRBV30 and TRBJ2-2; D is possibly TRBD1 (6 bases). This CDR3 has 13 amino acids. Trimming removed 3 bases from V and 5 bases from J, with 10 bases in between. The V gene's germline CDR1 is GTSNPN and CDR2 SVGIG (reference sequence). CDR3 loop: CAWSGQLTGELFF. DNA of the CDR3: TGTGCCTGGAGCGGACAGTTAACCGGGGAGCTGTTTTTT.